The clone carrying this T cell receptor (beta chain) has at least ten counts. The CDR3 is 16 amino acids. Germline CDR1 LGHNA, CDR2 YSLEER. Trimming cost V 0 bases and J 2 bases, with 13 bases left between them. The data stem from a study of blood T cells in healthy people across ages. The authors ran a second PCR of 7 to 11 cycles using a sample-barcoded 5' primer and a J-beta primer mix. MiXCR, run by TCRdb on the 5' RACE reads, gives a single entry per CDR3 protein. The sample includes about 840,000 distinct CDR3 sequences, approximately 32% of them seen just once. The same data also went into a second study, on T cells of mothers and their children.

Input material: blood. The chain links TRBV4-3 to TRBJ1-2; D may be TRBD1 (5 bases). The sequence came from a woman aged 40 to 50 in good health. CDR3 nucleotide sequence: TGCGCCAGCAGCCAAGATTGGCAGGGTGGAAACTATGGCTACACCTTC. This codes for CASSQDWQGGNYGYTF.